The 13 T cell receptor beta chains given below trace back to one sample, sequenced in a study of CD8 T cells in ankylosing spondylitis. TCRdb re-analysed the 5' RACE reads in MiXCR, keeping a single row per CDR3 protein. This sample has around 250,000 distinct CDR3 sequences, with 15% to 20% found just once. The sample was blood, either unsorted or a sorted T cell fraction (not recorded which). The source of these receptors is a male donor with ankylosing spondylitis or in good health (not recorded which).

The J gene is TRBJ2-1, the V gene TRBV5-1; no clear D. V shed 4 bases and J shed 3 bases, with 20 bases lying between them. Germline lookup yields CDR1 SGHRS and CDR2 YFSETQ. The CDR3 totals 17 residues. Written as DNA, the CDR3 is TGCGCCAGCAGCCCCCAAGGGTTTCTCCCGTACTACAATGAGCAGTTCTTC. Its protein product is CASSPQGFLPYYNEQFF.

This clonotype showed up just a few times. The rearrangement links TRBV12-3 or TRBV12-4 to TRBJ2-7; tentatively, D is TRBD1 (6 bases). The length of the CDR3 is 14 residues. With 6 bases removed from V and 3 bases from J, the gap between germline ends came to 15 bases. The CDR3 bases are TGTGCCAGCAGCCCTAGCCGGACAGTCTACGAGCAGTACTTC. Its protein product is CASSPSRTVYEQYF.

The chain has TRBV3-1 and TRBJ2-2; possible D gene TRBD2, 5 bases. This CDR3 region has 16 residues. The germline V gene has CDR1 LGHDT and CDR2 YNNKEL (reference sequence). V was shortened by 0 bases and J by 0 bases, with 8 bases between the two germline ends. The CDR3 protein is CASSQETSPNTGELFF. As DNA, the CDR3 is TGTGCCAGCAGCCAAGAAACTAGTCCGAACACCGGGGAGCTGTTTTTT. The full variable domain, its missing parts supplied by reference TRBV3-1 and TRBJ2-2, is DTAVSQTPKYLVTQMGNDKSIKCEQNLGHDTMYWYKQDSKKFLKIMFSYNNKELIINETVPNRFSPKSPDKAHLNLHINSLELGDSAVYFCASSQETSPNTGELFFGEGSRLTVL.

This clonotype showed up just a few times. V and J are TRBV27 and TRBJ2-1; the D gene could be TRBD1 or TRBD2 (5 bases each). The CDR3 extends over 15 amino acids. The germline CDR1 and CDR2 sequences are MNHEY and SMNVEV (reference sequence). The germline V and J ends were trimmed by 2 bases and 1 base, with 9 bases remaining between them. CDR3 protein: CASSLGTQSYNEQFF. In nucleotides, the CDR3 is TGTGCCAGCAGTTTAGGGACCCAGTCCTACAATGAGCAGTTCTTC.

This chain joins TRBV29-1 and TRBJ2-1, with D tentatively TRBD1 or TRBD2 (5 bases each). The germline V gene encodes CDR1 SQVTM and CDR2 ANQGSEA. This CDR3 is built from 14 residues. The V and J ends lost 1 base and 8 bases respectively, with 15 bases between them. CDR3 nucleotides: TGCAGCGTTGAAGGGGACGAAGGGAACGATGAGCAGTTCTTC. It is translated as CSVEGDEGNDEQFF.

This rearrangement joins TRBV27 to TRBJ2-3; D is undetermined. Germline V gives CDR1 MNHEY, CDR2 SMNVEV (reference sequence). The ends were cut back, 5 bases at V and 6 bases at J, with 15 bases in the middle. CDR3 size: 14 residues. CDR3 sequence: CASSPQTGLDTQYF. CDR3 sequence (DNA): TGTGCCAGCAGTCCCCAGACTGGATTGGATACGCAGTATTTT.

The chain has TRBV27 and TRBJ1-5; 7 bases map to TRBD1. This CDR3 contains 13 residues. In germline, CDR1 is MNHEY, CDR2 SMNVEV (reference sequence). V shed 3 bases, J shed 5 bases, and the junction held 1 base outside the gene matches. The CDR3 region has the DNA TGTGCCAGCAGTTTGACAGGGTATCAGCCCCAGCATTTT. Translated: CASSLTGYQPQHF.

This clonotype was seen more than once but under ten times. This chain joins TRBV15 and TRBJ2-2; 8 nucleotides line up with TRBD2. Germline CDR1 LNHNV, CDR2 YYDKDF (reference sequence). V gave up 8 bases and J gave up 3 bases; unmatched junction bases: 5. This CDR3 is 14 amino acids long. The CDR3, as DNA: TGTGCCACCGGGGGACTAGACGACACCGGGGAGCTGTTTTTT. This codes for CATGGLDDTGELFF.

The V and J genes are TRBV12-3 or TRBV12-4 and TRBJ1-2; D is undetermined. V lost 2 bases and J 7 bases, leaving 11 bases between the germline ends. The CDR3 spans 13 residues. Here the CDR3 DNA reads TGTGCCAGCAGTTTAAGTTCCTTTGGTGGCTACACCTTC. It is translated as CASSLSSFGGYTF.

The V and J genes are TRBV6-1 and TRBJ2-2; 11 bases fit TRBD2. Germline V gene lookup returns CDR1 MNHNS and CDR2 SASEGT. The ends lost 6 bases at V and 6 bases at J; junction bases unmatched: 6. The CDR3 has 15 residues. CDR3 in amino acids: CASRVAGGPPGELFF. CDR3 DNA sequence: TGTGCCAGCAGAGTAGCGGGAGGGCCTCCCGGGGAGCTGTTTTTT.

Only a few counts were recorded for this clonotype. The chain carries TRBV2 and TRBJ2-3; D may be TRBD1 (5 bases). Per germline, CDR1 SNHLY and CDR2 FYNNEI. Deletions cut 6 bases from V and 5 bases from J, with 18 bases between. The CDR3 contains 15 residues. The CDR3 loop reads CASRAGAFAEDTQYF. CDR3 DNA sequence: TGTGCCAGCAGAGCTGGGGCTTTTGCGGAAGATACGCAGTATTTT. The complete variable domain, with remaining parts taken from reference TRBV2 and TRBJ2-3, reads EPEVTQTPSHQVTQMGQEVILRCVPISNHLYFYWYRQILGQKVEFLVSFYNNEISEKSEIFDDQFSVERPDGSNFTLKIRSTKLEDSAMYFCASRAGAFAEDTQYFGPGTRLTVL.

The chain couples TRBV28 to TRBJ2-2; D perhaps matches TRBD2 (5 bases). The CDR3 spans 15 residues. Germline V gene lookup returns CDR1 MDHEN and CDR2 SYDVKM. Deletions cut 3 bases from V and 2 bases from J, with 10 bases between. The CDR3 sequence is CASSFGIQNTGELFF. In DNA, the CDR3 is TGTGCCAGCAGTTTCGGGATACAAAACACCGGGGAGCTGTTTTTT.

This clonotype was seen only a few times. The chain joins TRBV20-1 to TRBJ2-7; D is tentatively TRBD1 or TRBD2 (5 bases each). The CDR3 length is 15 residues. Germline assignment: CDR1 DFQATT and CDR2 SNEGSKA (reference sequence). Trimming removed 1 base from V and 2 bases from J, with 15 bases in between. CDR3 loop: CSARVWGGHAYEQYF. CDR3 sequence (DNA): TGCAGTGCTAGAGTTTGGGGCGGGCACGCCTACGAGCAGTACTTC.